A single sample gave rise to the 4 T cell receptor beta chains below, sequenced in a study of regulatory T cells in long-lasting Graves disease. In building TCR beta libraries, iRepertoire HTBI primers were used together with Arm-PCR of CDR3 regions. TCRdb called the multiplex PCR reads again in MiXCR, with one record for every CDR3 protein. The sample has around 500,000 distinct CDR3 sequences, about 16% seen once. Noted time point: newly diagnosed GD, antithyroid drugs for less than 3 months. Scientists built the TCR library using RNA that was extracted from PBMCs. This sample also belongs to another study, concerning T cells in Graves' hyperthyroidism and ophthalmopathy.

The starting material was peripheral blood mononuclear cells (PBMCs), obtained at new diagnosis, from a patient treated with antithyroid drugs. The receptors here all came from a woman in her forties or fifties with Graves disease.

As concerns this clonotype: This may arise from a read error, as a much more abundant clone is one base away. This chain connects TRBV2 to TRBJ1-4, with a weak D call TRBD1 (6 bases). Germline assignment: CDR1 SNHLY and CDR2 FYNNEI. V dropped 6 bases and J dropped 6 bases, with 26 bases sitting between them. This CDR3 is 18 amino acids long. The CDR3 loop reads CASRPPGHPRIVDEKLFF. In nucleotides, the CDR3 is TGTGCCAGCAGACCCCCGGGACACCCGAGAATTGTTGATGAAAAACTGTTTTTT. Together with reference TRBV2 and TRBJ1-4, the CDR3 gives the full variable domain: EPEVTQTPSHQVTQMGQEVILRCVPISNHLYFYWYRQILGQKVEFLVSFYNNEISEKSEIFDDQFSVERPDGSNFTLKIRSTKLEDSAMYFCASRPPGHPRIVDEKLFFGSGTQLSVL.

The chain carries TRBV28 and TRBJ2-4; D is perhaps TRBD1 (6 bases). Germline values: CDR1 MDHEN, CDR2 SYDVKM. CDR3 length equals 14 residues. V was clipped by 10 bases and J by 0 bases, with 13 bases between them. The CDR3 is CATQQGIAKNIQYF. CDR3 nucleotide sequence: TGTGCCACCCAACAGGGCATAGCCAAAAACATTCAGTACTTC. The variable domain in full, completed from reference TRBV28 and TRBJ2-4, reads DVKVTQSSRYLVKRTGEKVFLECVQDMDHENMFWYRQDPGLGLRLIYFSYDVKMKEKGDIPEGYSVSREKKERFSLILESASTNQTSMYLCATQQGIAKNIQYFGAGTRLSVL.

Many counts were recorded for this clonotype. Here the CDR3 reads CSARSPGETQYF. The CDR3 DNA reads TGCAGTGCTAGATCCCCCGGGGAGACCCAGTACTTC. This chain joins TRBV20-1 and TRBJ2-5; no clear D. V shed 2 bases and J shed 5 bases, with 9 bases lying between them. The CDR3 is 12 amino acids. Germline-derived CDR1 and CDR2 are DFQATT and SNEGSKA (reference sequence).

This clonotype was seen many times. The chain recombines TRBV2 with TRBJ2-7; TRBD1 might be the D (6 bases). The CDR3 has 14 residues. Deletions cut 5 bases from V and 0 bases from J, with 11 bases between. Germline V CDR1 and CDR2: SNHLY, FYNNEI. In nucleotides, the CDR3 is TGTGCCAGCAGTCCTCGGGACACCTCCTACGAGCAGTACTTC. Its translation is CASSPRDTSYEQYF.